This TCR beta chain was sequenced during a study of human T cells and chemical hapten exposure. In its sample, this clonotype was seen a few times. The CDR3 runs to 18 residues. V gave up 0 bases and J gave up 5 bases, with 23 bases separating them. The V gene's germline CDR1 is SGHRS and CDR2 YFSETQ. TCRdb independently ran MiXCR on the RACE reads; one entry per CDR3 protein. The sample lists 300,000 to 450,000 distinct CDR3 sequences; around 4.8% were seen once. Time point of the sample: patch test 1, 2 weeks after DPC sensitization. Treatment here: therapeutic diphenylcyclopropenone sensitization with weekly scalp DPC.

The sample in question was whole blood, obtained in connection with sensitization to the hapten diphenylcyclopropenone (DPC). The rearrangement uses TRBV5-1 and TRBJ1-1; D may be TRBD1 (6 bases). The sequence derives from a woman between 45 and 65 years old with alopecia areata. Some clones in this sample may be carry-over from other donors' samples. CDR3 nucleotides: TGCGCCAGCAGCTTGGATACTGGGACACCCCTCAGGAGGACTGAAGCTTTCTTT. Its translation is CASSLDTGTPLRRTEAFF.